This passage covers 10 T cell receptor beta chains from one sample sequenced in a study of radiotherapy plus CTLA-4 blockade in lung cancer (dated by TCRdb to 2017 to 2018). Libraries were made using the immunoSEQ multiplex PCR assay. TCRdb stores this immuneACCESS table with in-frame sequences only. Part of the clones is absent; in the studies checked, under half of the shortfall reflects unresolved V genes, and no reason is known for the rest. The sample table records about 53,000 clones; roughly 86% of these occur just once. The leading ten clones occupy more than 4% of the sample. The source was peripheral blood, collected from a patient treated with radiotherapy plus ipilimumab. These receptors all come from a human donor with non-small cell lung cancer whose response to radiotherapy plus ipilimumab could not be evaluated.

The chain is built from TRBV2 and TRBJ2-2; D is unclear. The CDR3 runs 15 residues. Trimming removed 7 bases from V and 9 bases from J, with 21 bases in between. Germline V lookup: CDR1 SNHLY, CDR2 FYNNEI. The DNA for the CDR3 is TGTGCCAGCAATCCCGGCGACATGTCTTCAAGGGAGCTGTTTTTT. This codes for CASNPGDMSSRELFF. The full variable domain, completed using reference TRBV2 and TRBJ2-2, is EPEVTQTPSHQVTQMGQEVILRCVPISNHLYFYWYRQILGQKVEFLVSFYNNEISEKSEIFDDQFSVERPDGSNFTLKIRSTKLEDSAMYFCASNPGDMSSRELFFGEGSRLTVL.

This clone was found a few times. The genes are TRBV30 and TRBJ2-7; 8 nucleotides agree with TRBD1. From germline, CDR1 is GTSNPN and CDR2 SVGIG (reference sequence). Unmatched junction bases numbered 9, after V lost 5 bases and J lost 3 bases. This CDR3 contains 14 residues. This chain's CDR3 is CAWARGDRGYEQYF. In nucleotides, the CDR3 is TGTGCCTGGGCAAGGGGCGACAGGGGCTACGAGCAGTACTTC.

The chain couples TRBV27 to TRBJ2-1; 9 bases map to TRBD2. The CDR3 has 16 residues. V lost 6 bases and J lost 2; bases outside the gene matches: 8. Germline CDR1 is MNHEY and CDR2 is SMNVEV (reference sequence). Here the CDR3 DNA reads TGTGCCAGCAGAGGGGGACGCGGGAGGGCCTACAATGAGCAGTTCTTC. It yields the protein CASRGGRGRAYNEQFF.

This clone was seen a single time. The J gene is TRBJ2-5, the V gene TRBV7-8, with 7 bases that match TRBD1. The J call may be mistaken, given a closer DNA end match to TRBJ2-7. Germline lookup yields CDR1 SGHVS and CDR2 FQNEAQ. The CDR3 has 13 residues. The CDR3, as DNA: TGTGCCAGCAGCTCCGGGGACAGCTACGAGCAGTACTTC. Amino acid sequence: CASSSGDSYEQYF.

The gene calls are TRBV5-5 and TRBJ1-5; 8 bases agree with TRBD1. The germline V gene encodes CDR1 SGHKS and CDR2 YYEKEE (reference sequence). The CDR3 covers 19 residues. The trim removed 1 base at V and 2 bases at J, leaving 14 bases unmatched. In DNA form, the CDR3 reads TGTGCCAGCAGCTTGTACCAGGGGGCGCGAGGATACGGCAATCAGCCCCAGCATTTT. As protein: CASSLYQGARGYGNQPQHF.

The chain has TRBV11-1 and TRBJ2-4, with TRBD1 as a possible D gene (5 bases). The CDR3 is 15 residues long. CDR1 and CDR2 (germline): SGHAT, FQDESV (reference sequence). The V and J ends lost 2 bases and 3 bases respectively, with 11 bases between them. This CDR3 reads CASSLSGLVKNIQYF. In nucleotides, the CDR3 is TGTGCCAGCAGCTTATCAGGGTTGGTCAAAAACATTCAGTACTTC.

The chain joins TRBV4-3 to TRBJ1-1, with 9 bases lining up with TRBD1. The CDR3 length is 13 residues. V shed 2 bases and J 7 bases; nucleotides not matched to a gene: 2. Germline values: CDR1 LGHNA, CDR2 YSLEER. CDR3 loop: CASSQRTGDEAFF. The CDR3 DNA reads TGCGCCAGCAGCCAAAGGACAGGGGATGAAGCTTTCTTT.

This clone showed up just a few times. V is TRBV11-2 and J is TRBJ2-7, with 7 nucleotides matching TRBD1. The J segment lost 6 bases and the V segment lost 4 bases, leaving 9 bases of the junction unmatched. CDR1 is SGHAT, CDR2 FQNNGV, per germline. This CDR3 has 14 residues. The DNA of the CDR3 is TGTGCCAGCAGCTACCCGGGACAGCTAAGCGAGCAGTACTTC. Its translation is CASSYPGQLSEQYF.

The V gene is TRBV29-1, the J gene TRBJ1-1, with a tentative D call TRBD1 (6 bases). CDR3 length: 11 amino acids. Germline V gene data show CDR1 as SQVTM and CDR2 as ANQGSEA. V was clipped by 4 bases and J by 4 bases, with 7 bases between them. The CDR3 loop reads CSVGGGTEAFF. The CDR3 DNA follows: TGCAGCGTTGGAGGGGGCACTGAAGCTTTCTTT.

This clone was seen a few times. V is TRBV20-1 and J is TRBJ1-4, with D possibly matching TRBD1 (5 bases). Germline V gene lookup returns CDR1 DFQATT and CDR2 SNEGSKA (reference sequence). This CDR3 has 11 residues. Trimming cost V 7 bases and J 7 bases, with 10 bases left between them. The DNA of the CDR3 is TGCAGTGGACAGTCGGGTGAAAAACTGTTTTTT. Its translation is CSGQSGEKLFF.